Shown below are 21 T cell receptor beta chains from a single sample sequenced in a study of identical twins. TCRdb processed the 5' RACE reads anew with MiXCR; each CDR3 protein has one entry. The profile shows under 300,000 distinct CDR3 sequences, roughly 12% of them singletons. This same sample was also taken into another study, of yellow fever vaccine responses in identical twins.

Sequences were obtained from memory (CD45RO+) T cells sorted from blood. These receptors were obtained from a woman under 30 in good health.

This clonotype was observed a few times. The chain is built from TRBV11-1 and TRBJ2-7; 8 nucleotides align to TRBD2. The CDR3 sequence is 15 residues long. J gave up 2 bases and V 6 bases, and 9 bases lay outside the gene matches. Germline V CDR1 and CDR2: SGHAT, FQDESV (reference sequence). Written as DNA, the CDR3 is TGTGCCAGCAGAAAAACGGGGGGGGGCACCTACGAGCAGTACTTC. Encoded protein: CASRKTGGGTYEQYF.

This sequence joins TRBV28 and TRBJ2-1; 7 positions agree with TRBD2. The CDR3 loop spans 13 amino acids. The J segment lost 3 bases and the V segment lost 7 bases, leaving 3 bases of the junction unmatched. Germline V CDR1 and CDR2: MDHEN, SYDVKM. The CDR3 region has the DNA TGTGCCAGCATCTCGGGAGGCTACAATGAGCAGTTCTTC. Translated: CASISGGYNEQFF.

This chain uses TRBV7-8 with TRBJ2-4, with 8 nucleotides matching TRBD1. Germline V lookup: CDR1 SGHVS, CDR2 FQNEAQ. The CDR3 contains 15 residues. Trimming at V came to 5 bases and at J to 7 bases, leaving 10 bases not matched to a gene. CDR3 protein: CASSPRDRTTNIQYF. Here the CDR3 DNA reads TGTGCCAGCAGCCCAAGGGACAGGACGACGAACATTCAGTACTTC. The complete variable domain, with remaining parts taken from reference TRBV7-8 and TRBJ2-4, reads GAGVSQSPRYKVAKRGQDVALRCDPISGHVSLFWYQQALGQGPEFLTYFQNEAQLDKSGLPSDRFFAERPEGSVSTLKIQRTQQEDSAVYLCASSPRDRTTNIQYFGAGTRLSVL.

This chain links TRBV25-1 with TRBJ2-7, with TRBD1 identical over 8 bases. Germline V gives CDR1 MGHDK, CDR2 SYGVNS. This CDR3 is built from 13 residues. The trim removed 2 bases at V and 12 bases at J, leaving 9 bases unmatched. In nucleotides, the CDR3 is TGTGCCAGCAGTGAAGAAGGTAGGACAGGGCTGTACTTC. Amino acids: CASSEEGRTGLYF.

The V gene is TRBV12-3 or TRBV12-4, the J gene TRBJ2-6, with 10 nucleotides matching TRBD1. This CDR3 comprises 16 residues. V shed 6 bases and J 3 bases; nucleotides not matched to a gene: 5. The chain's CDR3 is CASSRQGAGGANVLTF. The CDR3 coding sequence is TGTGCCAGCAGCCGACAGGGGGCCGGTGGGGCCAACGTCCTGACTTTC.

This clonotype was recorded a few times. This rearrangement joins TRBV5-1 to TRBJ2-3; D may be TRBD2 (5 bases). This CDR3 has 14 amino acids. From germline, CDR1 is SGHRS and CDR2 YFSETQ. V was shortened by 4 bases and J by 3 bases, with 12 bases between the two germline ends. The CDR3 nucleotides read TGCGCCAGCAGCCTGCATTCGGGGACAGATACGCAGTATTTT. Amino acids: CASSLHSGTDTQYF. The whole variable domain, remainder taken from reference TRBV5-1 and TRBJ2-3, is KAGVTQTPRYLIKTRGQQVTLSCSPISGHRSVSWYQQTPGQGLQFLFEYFSETQRNKGNFPGRFSGRQFSNSRSEMNVSTLELGDSALYLCASSLHSGTDTQYFGPGTRLTVL.

This clonotype occurred many times. This chain links TRBV20-1 with TRBJ2-3; 7 bases align to TRBD2. The ends lost 0 bases at V and 2 bases at J; junction bases unmatched: 8. Germline lookup yields CDR1 DFQATT and CDR2 SNEGSKA (reference sequence). There are 16 residues in the CDR3. The CDR3 loop reads CSARDPGGGDTDTQYF. DNA of the CDR3: TGCAGTGCTAGAGATCCGGGAGGTGGAGACACAGATACGCAGTATTTT.

This clonotype was detected ten times or more. This sequence joins TRBV10-3 and TRBJ2-3; D remains ambiguous. The CDR3 sequence is 11 residues long. Per the germline V gene, CDR1 is ENHRY and CDR2 is SYGVKD. V lost 3 bases and J 6 bases, leaving 4 bases between the germline ends. The chain's CDR3 is CAISEVDTQYF. As DNA, the CDR3 is TGTGCCATCAGTGAAGTGGATACGCAGTATTTT.

There are a few counts of this clonotype. This rearrangement joins TRBV11-2 to TRBJ2-1, with TRBD2 matching over 10 bases. V dropped 8 bases and J dropped 8; count of bases not matched to a gene: 15. The CDR3 consists of 16 residues. CDR1 is SGHAT, CDR2 FQNNGV, per germline. CDR3 region: CASSIGAGGPYDEQFF. CDR3 sequence (DNA): TGTGCCAGCTCGATCGGAGCGGGGGGGCCTTATGATGAGCAGTTCTTC.

There are many counts of this clonotype. This chain connects TRBV6-2 or TRBV6-3 to TRBJ2-3; D tentatively fits TRBD1 or TRBD2 (6 bases each). Trimming took off 4 bases at V and 5 bases at J, with 19 bases between the two ends. The CDR3 is 16 amino acids. Germline-derived CDR1 and CDR2 are MNHEY and SVGEGT. The CDR3 protein is CASSSLWGRGIDTQYF. The CDR3 nucleotides read TGTGCCAGCAGTTCTCTTTGGGGGCGCGGGATAGATACGCAGTATTTT.

The chain joins TRBV5-1 to TRBJ2-1, with 12 bases aligning to TRBD2. Per the germline V gene, CDR1 is SGHRS and CDR2 is YFSETQ. Trimming took 4 bases from V and 6 from J; bases not matched to a gene: 8. This CDR3 has 16 amino acids. CDR3 in amino acids: CASSGRLAGEVNEQFF. The DNA of the CDR3 is TGCGCCAGCAGCGGAAGACTAGCGGGAGAGGTCAATGAGCAGTTCTTC.

The gene calls are TRBV7-2 and TRBJ2-6; D perhaps matches TRBD2 (8 bases). Per the germline V gene, CDR1 is SGHTA and CDR2 is FQGNSA. V lost 2 bases, J lost 4 bases, and 15 bases lay in between. The CDR3 is made up of 17 amino acids. CDR3 sequence reads: CASSLREGAQGANVLTF. CDR3 bases: TGTGCCAGCAGCTTACGGGAGGGGGCGCAAGGGGCCAACGTCCTGACTTTC.

This clonotype has a count of ten or more. The V and J genes are TRBV29-1 and TRBJ2-5; D is perhaps TRBD2 (5 bases). The germline gives CDR1 SQVTM, CDR2 ANQGSEA. The V gene lost 6 bases and the J gene lost 4 bases, with 18 bases spanning the gap. This CDR3 has 14 amino acids. DNA for the CDR3: TGCAGCGTGGGCCGCGTCGGGAACGGAGAGACCCAGTACTTC. Residues: CSVGRVGNGETQYF.

In its sample, this clonotype was seen many times. The rearrangement links TRBV6-4 to TRBJ2-3, with TRBD2 matching over 14 bases. The CDR3 sequence is 15 residues long. The V gene end was trimmed by 2 bases and the J gene end by 6 bases; junction bases not matched to a gene: 1. The germline V gene has CDR1 MRHNA and CDR2 SNTAGT. The CDR3 bases are TGTGCCAGCAGTGACGGGACTAGCGGGAGCGATACGCAGTATTTT. This sequence encodes CASSDGTSGSDTQYF.

This clonotype came up a few times. This chain uses TRBV2 with TRBJ2-1; 10 nucleotides match TRBD1. Trimming at V came to 7 bases and at J to 6 bases, leaving 3 bases not matched to a gene. In germline, CDR1 is SNHLY, CDR2 FYNNEI. The CDR3 runs 13 residues. CDR3 coding DNA: TGTGCCAGCACCGGACAGGGGGTCAATGAGCAGTTCTTC. Translated: CASTGQGVNEQFF.

In its sample, this clonotype was seen many times. The gene calls are TRBV5-1 and TRBJ2-5; 7 positions match TRBD1. J was trimmed by 2 bases and V by 4 bases; bases with no gene match: 5. CDR3 length: 14 residues. The germline gives CDR1 SGHRS, CDR2 YFSETQ. CDR3: CASSRWTGQETQYF. CDR3 nucleotide sequence: TGCGCCAGCAGCCGGTGGACAGGTCAAGAGACCCAGTACTTC. The full variable domain, rest sourced from reference TRBV5-1 and TRBJ2-5, is KAGVTQTPRYLIKTRGQQVTLSCSPISGHRSVSWYQQTPGQGLQFLFEYFSETQRNKGNFPGRFSGRQFSNSRSEMNVSTLELGDSALYLCASSRWTGQETQYFGPGTRLLVL.

This clonotype was seen many times. The chain has TRBV4-1 and TRBJ1-2; TRBD1 matches 9 bases. The CDR3 is 17 residues long. V lost 6 bases, J lost 8 bases, and 19 bases stayed unmatched. Germline CDR1 and CDR2: MGHRA and YSYEKL. The CDR3 nucleotides read TGCGCCAGCAGAGGGGGCCGCGTCCAACGTACAGGGGGCGGCTACACCTTC. It specifies CASRGGRVQRTGGGYTF.

The chain links TRBV19 to TRBJ2-3; D gene ambiguous. The CDR3 loop spans 15 amino acids. CDR1 and CDR2 from the germline V gene are LNHDA and SQIVND (reference sequence). Trimming stripped 5 bases from V and 4 bases from J, with 16 bases between. The CDR3 region has the DNA TGTGCCAGTAGTGCCGGACGGAAGAGCCCAGATACGCAGTATTTT. As protein: CASSAGRKSPDTQYF.

This clonotype has just a few counts. The V call is TRBV6-2 or TRBV6-3, the J call TRBJ2-1, with D perhaps matching TRBD2 (6 bases). Germline CDR1 is MNHEY and CDR2 is SVGEGT. This CDR3 region has 14 residues. The ends were cut back, 4 bases at V and 2 bases at J, with 9 bases in the middle. DNA of the CDR3: TGTGCCAGCAGTTCTGGGACTCCCTACAATGAGCAGTTCTTC. Protein product: CASSSGTPYNEQFF.

The genes are TRBV9 and TRBJ2-2; 9 nucleotides agree with TRBD2. CDR1 is SGDLS and CDR2 is YYNGEE in the germline V gene. CDR3 size: 15 residues. V shed 4 bases, J shed 3 bases, and the junction held 4 bases outside the gene matches. In DNA form, the CDR3 reads TGTGCCAGCAGCATGACTAGCGGTTACACCGGGGAGCTGTTTTTT. Amino acids: CASSMTSGYTGELFF.

V is TRBV6-2 or TRBV6-3 and J is TRBJ1-5, with D unresolved. Trimming stripped 7 bases from V and 0 bases from J, with 16 bases between. Germline CDR1 is MNHEY and CDR2 is SVGEGT. This CDR3 has 16 residues. The CDR3 sequence: CASKTSINLSNQPQHF. The CDR3 bases are TGTGCCAGCAAGACGAGCATCAACCTTAGCAATCAGCCCCAGCATTTT.